This T cell receptor (beta chain) emerged from a study of shared clonotypes between healthy human individuals. Regarding this clone: The same CDR3 also results from other DNA sequences found in this sample.

It was at deep level that the assay was run. TCRdb's copy holds only in-frame clones and misses some; the assay was immunoSEQ multiplex PCR. Among about 530,000 clones listed, 90% to 96% were seen once. V lost 4 bases, J lost 0 bases, and 6 bases lay in between. This CDR3 comprises 13 residues. CDR1 is MRHNA, CDR2 SNTAGT, per germline. Sequencing was performed on naive CD4+ T cells sorted from blood. This sample's subset: CD45RA+ positively selected. This clonotype was obtained from a woman in her twenties or thirties in good health. The gene calls are TRBV6-4 and TRBJ1-1; D call uncertain. The CDR3 DNA reads as TGTGCCAGCAGTGCCAGGTTGAACACTGAAGCTTTCTTT. Amino acid sequence: CASSARLNTEAFF.